This T cell receptor (beta chain) was obtained from a study of regulatory T cells in long-lasting Graves disease. Arm-PCR of CDR3 regions and iRepertoire HTBI primers were the basis on which TCR beta libraries were built. TCRdb re-derived calls from the multiplex PCR reads in MiXCR, one entry per CDR3 protein. The sample lists roughly 500,000 distinct CDR3 sequences, less than 15% occurring once. This clonotype occurred a few times. Antigen: not known. Time point meaning: newly diagnosed GD, antithyroid drugs for less than 3 months. Making the TCR library involved RNA that had been extracted from PBMCs. The CDR3 length is 15 residues. The germline gives CDR1 SGHVS, CDR2 FNYEAQ. V was pared by 7 bases and J by 6 bases, with 19 bases between. Broader study findings: Less diverse TCR repertoires were seen in persistent Graves' patients than in newly diagnosed ones.

These data were also reused for a study on T cells in Graves' hyperthyroidism and ophthalmopathy.

This material consisted of peripheral blood mononuclear cells (PBMCs), taken at new diagnosis, from a patient treated with antithyroid drugs. The receptor's source is a woman aged 45-65 years with Graves disease. V usage is TRBV7-6 and J usage is TRBJ2-1; TRBD1 might be the D (6 bases). The CDR3 here is CASTHWDTRLNEQFF. The CDR3 nucleotides read TGTGCCAGCACCCACTGGGACACACGTCTCAATGAGCAGTTCTTC. The entire variable domain, with the rest obtained from reference TRBV7-6 and TRBJ2-1, is as follows: GAGVSQSPRYKVTKRGQDVALRCDPISGHVSLYWYRQALGQGPEFLTYFNYEAQQDKSGLPNDRFSAERPEGSISTLTIQRTEQRDSAMYRCASTHWDTRLNEQFFGPGTRLTVL.